Listed below are T cell receptor beta chains from one sample, sequenced in a study of OX40 agonist ivuxolimab in advanced cancers. The assay was immunoSEQ multiplex PCR, and TCRdb's table has in-frame clones only and misses some. Seen here are roughly 100,000 clones, around 80% observed once, and the top ten hold roughly 1.1%. The specimen comprised CD4+ or CD8+ T cells sorted from blood, sampled in a trial of the OX40 agonist ivuxolimab. These receptors were taken from an adult with an advanced solid tumor such as melanoma, head and neck, liver or kidney cancer. CDR3s include the opening cysteine and the closing phenylalanine or tryptophan. The order of the fields is D gene, clone size, J gene, V gene, CDR3 protein, CDR3 DNA. D genes are given only for firm matches. Only some rows state a clone size, as once, few, many or a class for expanded clones.

d_call: TRBD1
clone_size: NA
j_call: TRBJ1-5
v_call: TRBV2
cdr3_aa: CASILDRGQPQHF
cdr3_nt: TGTGCCAGCATTCTCGACAGGGGACAGCCCCAGCATTTT

d_call: NA
clone_size: NA
j_call: TRBJ1-2
v_call: TRBV7-9
cdr3_aa: CASSPTATINYGYTF
cdr3_nt: TGTGCCAGCAGCCCGACAGCAACAATTAACTATGGCTACACCTTC

d_call: TRBD1
clone_size: NA
j_call: TRBJ2-5
v_call: TRBV9
cdr3_aa: CASSVGQGRETQYF
cdr3_nt: TGTGCCAGCAGCGTTGGACAGGGAAGGGAGACCCAGTACTTC

d_call: NA
clone_size: NA
j_call: TRBJ2-1
v_call: TRBV10-2
cdr3_aa: CASKRQVSSYNEQFF
cdr3_nt: TGCGCCAGCAAGCGCCAGGTATCCTCCTACAATGAGCAGTTCTTC

d_call: TRBD1
clone_size: NA
j_call: TRBJ1-5
v_call: TRBV7-2
cdr3_aa: CASSRQGTGYQPQHF
cdr3_nt: TGTGCCAGCAGCCGCCAGGGGACAGGGTATCAGCCCCAGCATTTT

d_call: TRBD2
clone_size: NA
j_call: TRBJ2-1
v_call: TRBV10-3
cdr3_aa: CAISPGLARGIEQFF
cdr3_nt: TGTGCCATCAGCCCGGGACTAGCGCGGGGAATTGAGCAGTTCTTC

d_call: NA
clone_size: NA
j_call: TRBJ1-1
v_call: TRBV13
cdr3_aa: CASSLATVSGAEAFF
cdr3_nt: TGTGCCAGCAGCTTAGCCACAGTCTCGGGCGCTGAAGCTTTCTTT

d_call: NA
clone_size: NA
j_call: TRBJ2-3
v_call: TRBV30
cdr3_aa: CAWSVMREGAQYF
cdr3_nt: TGTGCCTGGAGTGTAATGCGGGAAGGGGCGCAGTATTTT

d_call: NA
clone_size: NA
j_call: TRBJ2-2
v_call: TRBV4-2
cdr3_aa: CASSQGSGLKVGELFF
cdr3_nt: TGTGCCAGCAGCCAAGGGTCGGGGTTAAAGGTCGGGGAGCTGTTTTTT

d_call: TRBD1
clone_size: NA
j_call: TRBJ1-3
v_call: TRBV18
cdr3_aa: CASSLTGAGNTIYF
cdr3_nt: TGTGCCAGCTCCCTTACAGGGGCTGGAAACACCATATATTTT

d_call: NA
clone_size: NA
j_call: TRBJ2-7
v_call: TRBV6-5
cdr3_aa: CASSYSREWGYEQYF
cdr3_nt: TGTGCCAGCAGTTACTCAAGGGAGTGGGGCTACGAGCAGTACTTC

d_call: NA
clone_size: NA
j_call: TRBJ2-5
v_call: TRBV11-2
cdr3_aa: CASSARPGWQETQYF
cdr3_nt: TGTGCCAGCAGCGCACGGCCGGGGTGGCAAGAGACCCAGTACTTC

d_call: TRBD1
clone_size: NA
j_call: TRBJ1-1
v_call: TRBV18
cdr3_aa: CASSPGTGDMNTEAFF
cdr3_nt: TGTGCCAGCTCACCGGGGACAGGGGACATGAACACTGAAGCTTTCTTT

d_call: TRBD1
clone_size: NA
j_call: TRBJ2-6
v_call: TRBV4-3
cdr3_aa: CASSYRGPGSGANVLTF
cdr3_nt: TGCGCCAGCAGTTACAGGGGGCCAGGCTCTGGGGCCAACGTCCTGACTTTC

d_call: NA
clone_size: NA
j_call: TRBJ1-5
v_call: TRBV5-1
cdr3_aa: CASSLGGQSNQPQHF
cdr3_nt: TGCGCCAGCAGCTTGGGTGGACAGAGCAATCAGCCCCAGCATTTT

d_call: NA
clone_size: NA
j_call: TRBJ2-3
v_call: TRBV11-2
cdr3_aa: CASSLTESTDTQYF
cdr3_nt: TGTGCCAGCAGCCTGACGGAGAGCACAGATACGCAGTATTTT

d_call: TRBD1
clone_size: NA
j_call: TRBJ2-7
v_call: TRBV6-6
cdr3_aa: CASSATGVSYEQYF
cdr3_nt: TGTGCCAGCAGTGCGACAGGGGTCTCCTACGAGCAGTACTTC

d_call: NA
clone_size: NA
j_call: TRBJ2-7
v_call: TRBV7-2
cdr3_aa: CASSSDYYEQYF
cdr3_nt: TGTGCCAGCAGCTCGGACTATTACGAGCAGTACTTC

d_call: TRBD1
clone_size: NA
j_call: TRBJ2-2
v_call: TRBV7-2
cdr3_aa: CASSSGQALTNTGELFF
cdr3_nt: TGTGCCAGCAGCTCGGGACAGGCCTTAACGAACACCGGGGAGCTGTTTTTT

d_call: NA
clone_size: NA
j_call: TRBJ1-1
v_call: TRBV5-1
cdr3_aa: CASSLTGNTEAFF
cdr3_nt: TGCGCCAGCAGCCTGACAGGGAACACTGAAGCTTTCTTT

d_call: NA
clone_size: NA
j_call: TRBJ1-1
v_call: TRBV28
cdr3_aa: CASKLPLTGTEAFF
cdr3_nt: TGTGCCAGCAAGCTTCCTTTAACGGGCACTGAAGCTTTCTTT

d_call: TRBD1
clone_size: NA
j_call: TRBJ1-5
v_call: TRBV4-3
cdr3_aa: CASSQEYRGGNQPQHF
cdr3_nt: TGCGCCAGCAGCCAGGAATACAGGGGAGGCAATCAGCCCCAGCATTTT

d_call: NA
clone_size: few
j_call: TRBJ2-5
v_call: TRBV2
cdr3_aa: CASSATQGNQTQYF
cdr3_nt: TGTGCCAGCAGCGCTACTCAGGGTAACCAGACCCAGTACTTC

d_call: TRBD1
clone_size: NA
j_call: TRBJ2-1
v_call: TRBV5-6
cdr3_aa: CASSPGRDRGVHEQFF
cdr3_nt: TGTGCCAGCAGCCCCGGCCGGGACAGGGGAGTCCATGAGCAGTTCTTC

d_call: NA
clone_size: NA
j_call: TRBJ2-3
v_call: TRBV7-2
cdr3_aa: CASSSGFDINGYTQYF
cdr3_nt: TGTGCCAGCAGCTCGGGTTTCGACATAAACGGTTATACGCAGTATTTT

d_call: TRBD2
clone_size: NA
j_call: TRBJ2-3
v_call: TRBV6-5
cdr3_aa: CASSYGGGVGDTQYF
cdr3_nt: TGTGCCAGCAGTTACGGGGGAGGGGTGGGAGATACGCAGTATTTT

d_call: TRBD1
clone_size: few
j_call: TRBJ1-1
v_call: TRBV7-9
cdr3_aa: CASSPQGDTEAFF
cdr3_nt: TGTGCCAGCAGCCCACAGGGGGACACTGAAGCTTTCTTT

d_call: TRBD1
clone_size: NA
j_call: TRBJ1-2
v_call: TRBV7-2
cdr3_aa: CASSLQDRGLYGYTF
cdr3_nt: TGTGCCAGCAGCTTACAGGACAGGGGGCTCTATGGCTACACCTTC

d_call: TRBD1
clone_size: NA
j_call: TRBJ1-4
v_call: TRBV19
cdr3_aa: CASSSPGQGYEKLFF
cdr3_nt: TGTGCCAGTAGTTCTCCGGGACAGGGGTACGAAAAACTGTTTTTT

d_call: NA
clone_size: NA
j_call: TRBJ2-7
v_call: TRBV28
cdr3_aa: CASSFSFLTASYEQYF
cdr3_nt: TGTGCCAGCAGTTTCTCCTTCCTCACAGCGTCCTACGAGCAGTACTTC

d_call: TRBD2
clone_size: NA
j_call: TRBJ2-1
v_call: TRBV28
cdr3_aa: CASSSRGGPYNEQFF
cdr3_nt: TGTGCCAGCAGTTCGCGGGGGGGCCCGTACAATGAGCAGTTCTTC

d_call: NA
clone_size: NA
j_call: TRBJ1-6
v_call: TRBV6-4
cdr3_aa: CASSDSLRSPLHF
cdr3_nt: TGTGCCAGCAGTGACTCTTTAAGATCACCCCTCCACTTT

d_call: NA
clone_size: once
j_call: TRBJ1-1
v_call: TRBV27
cdr3_aa: CASSRMGVGGTEAFF
cdr3_nt: TGTGCCAGCAGTCGAATGGGAGTGGGGGGCACTGAAGCTTTCTTT

d_call: TRBD1
clone_size: NA
j_call: TRBJ1-6
v_call: TRBV6-5
cdr3_aa: CASSYEDRANSPLHF
cdr3_nt: TGTGCCAGCAGTTACGAGGACAGGGCTAATTCACCCCTCCACTTT

d_call: TRBD1
clone_size: NA
j_call: TRBJ2-7
v_call: TRBV6-1
cdr3_aa: CASRGQGTHYEQYF
cdr3_nt: TGTGCCAGCAGGGGACAGGGGACCCACTACGAGCAGTACTTC

d_call: NA
clone_size: NA
j_call: TRBJ1-1
v_call: TRBV2
cdr3_aa: CASSAGENTEAFF
cdr3_nt: TGTGCCAGCAGTGCGGGGGAGAACACTGAAGCTTTCTTT

d_call: TRBD1
clone_size: NA
j_call: TRBJ1-4
v_call: TRBV5-4
cdr3_aa: CASSTQGVEEKLFF
cdr3_nt: TGTGCCAGCAGTACACAGGGGGTAGAAGAAAAACTGTTTTTT

d_call: NA
clone_size: NA
j_call: TRBJ1-5
v_call: TRBV7-8
cdr3_aa: CASSLNVGGNQPQHF
cdr3_nt: TGTGCCAGCAGCCTAAACGTGGGGGGGAATCAGCCCCAGCATTTT

d_call: TRBD2
clone_size: NA
j_call: TRBJ2-3
v_call: TRBV7-9
cdr3_aa: CASSLGGTRFQDTQYF
cdr3_nt: TGTGCCAGCAGCTTAGGAGGGACTAGGTTTCAAGATACGCAGTATTTT

d_call: NA
clone_size: NA
j_call: TRBJ1-6
v_call: TRBV7-3
cdr3_aa: CASSAGPHNSPLHF
cdr3_nt: TGTGCCAGCAGCGCGGGCCCTCATAATTCACCCCTCCACTTT

d_call: TRBD1
clone_size: NA
j_call: TRBJ1-3
v_call: TRBV2
cdr3_aa: CASSADRGSGNTIYF
cdr3_nt: TGTGCCAGCAGTGCCGACAGGGGCTCTGGAAACACCATATATTTT

d_call: NA
clone_size: NA
j_call: TRBJ2-5
v_call: TRBV6-5
cdr3_aa: CASSTLRGLLETQYF
cdr3_nt: TGTGCCAGCAGTACCTTAAGGGGTCTTTTGGAGACCCAGTACTTC

d_call: NA
clone_size: NA
j_call: TRBJ2-5
v_call: TRBV11-3
cdr3_aa: CASSLMGGETQYF
cdr3_nt: TGTGCCAGCAGCTTAATGGGCGGCGAGACCCAGTACTTC

d_call: TRBD2
clone_size: NA
j_call: TRBJ2-1
v_call: TRBV30
cdr3_aa: CAWSVASGMNEQFF
cdr3_nt: TGTGCCTGGAGTGTAGCCAGCGGGATGAATGAGCAGTTCTTC

d_call: NA
clone_size: NA
j_call: TRBJ2-7
v_call: TRBV7-2
cdr3_aa: CASSLAGRASEQYF
cdr3_nt: TGTGCCAGCAGCTTAGCTGGCAGGGCAAGCGAGCAGTACTTC

d_call: NA
clone_size: few
j_call: TRBJ2-5
v_call: TRBV2
cdr3_aa: CASSDRSGRKETQYF
cdr3_nt: TGTGCCAGCAGTGATCGTTCAGGGCGGAAAGAGACCCAGTACTTC

d_call: NA
clone_size: NA
j_call: TRBJ1-2
v_call: TRBV18
cdr3_aa: CASSPSGYGYTF
cdr3_nt: TGTGCCAGCTCACCGTCAGGGTACGGCTACACCTTC

d_call: NA
clone_size: NA
j_call: TRBJ1-3
v_call: TRBV5-1
cdr3_aa: CASSFSPETGNTIYF
cdr3_nt: TGCGCCAGCAGCTTTAGCCCTGAGACAGGAAACACCATATATTTT

d_call: NA
clone_size: NA
j_call: TRBJ2-1
v_call: TRBV10-1
cdr3_aa: CASSAYRQNEQFF
cdr3_nt: TGCGCCAGCAGTGCATACAGACAGAATGAGCAGTTCTTC

d_call: TRBD2
clone_size: NA
j_call: TRBJ2-5
v_call: TRBV19
cdr3_aa: CASSILAGESRETQYF
cdr3_nt: TGTGCCAGTAGTATCCTAGCGGGGGAGAGTCGGGAGACCCAGTACTTC

d_call: NA
clone_size: NA
j_call: TRBJ1-1
v_call: TRBV6-6
cdr3_aa: CASSYSTGNTEAFF
cdr3_nt: TGTGCCAGCAGTTACTCGACAGGGAACACTGAAGCTTTCTTT

d_call: NA
clone_size: few
j_call: TRBJ2-1
v_call: TRBV9
cdr3_aa: CASSVDHNNEQFF
cdr3_nt: TGTGCCAGCAGCGTAGACCATAACAATGAGCAGTTCTTC

d_call: NA
clone_size: NA
j_call: TRBJ2-7
v_call: TRBV7-3
cdr3_aa: CASSLVQLSSSYEQYF
cdr3_nt: TGTGCCAGCAGCTTAGTTCAGCTATCAAGCTCCTACGAGCAGTACTTC

d_call: NA
clone_size: NA
j_call: TRBJ1-1
v_call: TRBV29-1
cdr3_aa: CSVRENRDPTTEAFF
cdr3_nt: TGCAGCGTTCGGGAAAACCGGGACCCAACCACTGAAGCTTTCTTT

d_call: TRBD1
clone_size: NA
j_call: TRBJ2-2
v_call: TRBV4-3
cdr3_aa: CASSQEQGAYTGELFF
cdr3_nt: TGCGCCAGCAGCCAAGAACAGGGGGCCTATACCGGGGAGCTGTTTTTT

d_call: TRBD2
clone_size: once
j_call: TRBJ2-4
v_call: TRBV18
cdr3_aa: CASSPQTSGKNIQYF
cdr3_nt: TGTGCCAGCTCACCACAGACTAGCGGTAAAAACATTCAGTACTTC

d_call: TRBD1
clone_size: NA
j_call: TRBJ2-2
v_call: TRBV10-3
cdr3_aa: CAISEGGARTGTGELFF
cdr3_nt: TGTGCCATCAGTGAAGGAGGGGCGAGGACAGGGACCGGGGAGCTGTTTTTT

d_call: NA
clone_size: few
j_call: TRBJ2-7
v_call: TRBV5-6
cdr3_aa: CASSLAQGAEQYF
cdr3_nt: TGTGCCAGCAGCTTGGCGCAGGGTGCCGAGCAGTACTTC

d_call: TRBD2
clone_size: NA
j_call: TRBJ2-7
v_call: TRBV28
cdr3_aa: CASSPPGGTYEQYF
cdr3_nt: TGTGCCAGCAGTCCACCGGGGGGGACCTACGAGCAGTACTTC

d_call: NA
clone_size: NA
j_call: TRBJ2-5
v_call: TRBV6-5
cdr3_aa: CASRLSLGETQYF
cdr3_nt: TGTGCCAGCAGATTATCTCTCGGGGAGACCCAGTACTTC